A selection of T cell receptor beta chains follows, all from one sample in a study of CD8 T cells in Susac syndrome. From the immunoSEQ multiplex PCR reads, TCRdb called clonotypes with MiXCR, one entry per CDR3 protein. The sample has 400,000 to 550,000 distinct CDR3 sequences, 85% to 90% seen once. The sequenced sample consisted of CD8+ T cells from PBMCs. These receptors came from a human donor with multiple sclerosis. Each CDR3 is given with its conserved first and last residue. D genes are given only for firm matches. A clone size is listed for some rows: how often the clone was seen (once, few, many), or a class if it is expanded.

J	D	V	size	DNA	CDR3
TRBJ2-1	.	TRBV29-1	.	TGCAGCGTACAATGGACCGATATGTACAATGAGCAGTTCTTC	CSVQWTDMYNEQFF
TRBJ2-7	TRBD2	TRBV4-1	few	TGCGCCAGCAGCCAAGCCGGGGGGGAGCAGTACTTC	CASSQAGGEQYF
TRBJ1-1	.	TRBV5-1	few	TGCGCCAGCAGCTTGGCCGAGGGGATGGACACTGAAGCTTTCTTT	CASSLAEGMDTEAFF
TRBJ2-7	.	TRBV6-5	few	TGTGCCAGCAGTTATAGCCAGGGGCACGAGCAGTACTTC	CASSYSQGHEQYF
TRBJ1-2	.	TRBV9	.	TGTGCCAGCAGCGTATCGTCCAGGGGACAAGCTAACTATGGCTACACCTTC	CASSVSSRGQANYGYTF
TRBJ1-1	.	TRBV25-1	.	TGTGCCAGCAGTGAGGGGGGGGAAGGGAGCACTGAAGCTTTCTTT	CASSEGGEGSTEAFF
TRBJ2-5	.	TRBV7-6	.	TGTGCCAGCAGCTTAGACGAGGGGTTCGGGGAGACCCAGTACTTC	CASSLDEGFGETQYF
TRBJ1-3	.	TRBV24-1	.	TGTGCCACCAGCTGGTGGATTTCCGGAAACACCATATATTTT	CATSWWISGNTIYF
TRBJ1-1	TRBD1	TRBV19	.	TGTGCCAGTGGACAGGGACGGACGAACACTGAAGCTTTCTTT	CASGQGRTNTEAFF
TRBJ2-3	.	TRBV6-5	.	TGTGCCAGCAGTTACTCGGGGGCCAAGCGCACAGATACGCAGTATTTT	CASSYSGAKRTDTQYF
TRBJ1-2	.	TRBV2	.	TGTGCCAGCAGTGCGGGGGGCCTCTACGGCTATGGCTACACCTTC	CASSAGGLYGYGYTF
TRBJ1-3	.	TRBV9	.	TGTGCCAGCAGCGTAGTACCCTCCGGGCCGGGACAACTGTCCTCTGGAAACACCATATATTTT	CASSVVPSGPGQLSSGNTIYF